A single sample gave rise to the 14 T cell receptor beta chains below, sequenced in a study of cytomegalovirus exposure and HLA in healthy donors. The PCR employed 60 Vbeta primers together with 13 Jbeta primers. Some clones are missing from TCRdb's copy, which holds only in-frame ones; the method was immunoSEQ multiplex PCR. The data hold 130,000 or so clones, with over 75% observed a single time. What was sequenced was PBMCs. The receptors were gathered from a woman aged 18-29 years in good health and CMV-seronegative.

With regard to this clone: A read error may account for a junction end that differs from germline. The chain employs TRBV23-1 and TRBJ2-4, with a possible D match to TRBD2 (6 bases). TRBV23-1 is labeled an ORF, and its function is uncertain. There are 17 residues in the CDR3. The CDR3 region is CASSHHPRDLGKNSQYF. As DNA, the CDR3 is TGCGCCAGCAGTCATCATCCCCGGGACTTGGGCAAAAACAGTCAGTACTTC.

The rearrangement joins TRBV19 to TRBJ2-1; 12 nucleotides match TRBD1. Germline lookup yields CDR1 LNHDA and CDR2 SQIVND (reference sequence). The V gene end was trimmed by 5 bases and the J gene end by 7 bases; junction bases not matched to a gene: 9. This CDR3 region has 16 residues. The CDR3: CASSAPGTGGQNEQFF. In nucleotides, the CDR3 is TGTGCCAGTAGTGCCCCCGGGACAGGGGGCCAAAATGAGCAGTTCTTC.

This sequence joins TRBV29-1 and TRBJ2-5, with D maybe TRBD1 (7 bases). In germline, CDR1 is SQVTM, CDR2 ANQGSEA. The CDR3 has 12 amino acids. V was clipped by 6 bases and J by 5 bases, with 13 bases between them. Written as DNA, the CDR3 is TGCAGCGTCACCTCAGGGGGGGAGACCCAGTACTTC. Translation gives CSVTSGGETQYF.

The chain couples TRBV21-1 to TRBJ2-7; no check of the table's D call, TRBD1, against the DNA was made. TRBV21-1 represents a pseudogene. The CDR3 runs 16 residues. CDR3 coding DNA: TGTGCCAGCAGCAAAGGGGGCGCAGGGAAAGCCTACGAGCAGTACTTC. Encoded protein: CASSKGGAGKAYEQYF.

The rearrangement links TRBV19 to TRBJ1-3; TRBD1 agrees at 7 bases. CDR1 is LNHDA, CDR2 SQIVND, per germline (reference sequence). Trimming removed 8 bases from V and 0 bases from J; junction bases left unmatched: 7. The CDR3 has 15 amino acids. In DNA form, the CDR3 reads TGTGCCAGTTCCAAAAGGGGGCTCTCTGGAAACACCATATATTTT. As protein: CASSKRGLSGNTIYF.

The chain carries TRBV10-2 and TRBJ2-1, with D possibly TRBD1 on 5 matching bases. CDR1 and CDR2 (germline): WSHSY, SAAADI. V lost 7 bases to trimming and J lost 3 bases, with 10 bases between them. The CDR3 sequence is 13 residues long. CDR3 sequence (DNA): TGCGCCAGCATGGTCAGGGACTACAATGAGCAGTTCTTC. It yields the protein CASMVRDYNEQFF.

The chain joins TRBV6-5 to TRBJ1-1; D remains ambiguous. CDR1 is MNHEY, CDR2 SVGAGI, per germline. The CDR3 runs to 13 residues. The ends were cut back, 2 bases at V and 4 bases at J, with 8 bases in the middle. CDR3 nucleotide sequence: TGTGCCAGCAGTTACAGGGAGAGCACTGAAGCTTTCTTT. Its protein is CASSYRESTEAFF.

The gene calls are TRBV27 and TRBJ2-1, with D possibly matching TRBD2 (5 bases). CDR1 and CDR2 from the germline V gene are MNHEY and SMNVEV (reference sequence). The CDR3 runs 17 residues. Trimming cost V 3 bases and J 4 bases, with 19 bases left between them. The CDR3 reads CASSFISAEGFYNEQFF. The CDR3 bases are TGTGCCAGCAGTTTCATTAGCGCCGAGGGCTTTTACAATGAGCAGTTCTTC.

This chain links TRBV27 with TRBJ1-2, with TRBD1 identical over 7 bases. Germline V gene sequence: CDR1 MNHEY, CDR2 SMNVEV (reference sequence). The CDR3 is 13 residues long. With 3 bases clipped from V and 5 bases from J, the junction kept 3 bases outside the gene matches. CDR3 coding DNA: TGTGCCAGCAGTTTGACAGGGTTGTATGGCTACACCTTC. Translated, it gives CASSLTGLYGYTF.

This clone was seen a handful of times. The CDR3 DNA is TGTGCCTGGCAACAGACCTACGAGCAGTACTTC. As protein: CAWQQTYEQYF. V is TRBV30 and J is TRBJ2-7, with D uncertain. Germline V gives CDR1 GTSNPN, CDR2 SVGIG (reference sequence). The CDR3 totals 11 residues. Trimming pared 5 bases from V and 2 bases from J, leaving 7 bases between. The variable domain in full, with the rest retrieved from reference TRBV30 and TRBJ2-7, is SQTIHQWPATLVQPVGSPLSLECTVEGTSNPNLYWYRQAAGRGLQLLFYSVGIGQISSEVPQNLSASRPQDRQFILSSKKLLLSDSGFYLCAWQQTYEQYFGPGTRLTVT.

The CDR3 sequence is CASSLTGIASGTGELFF. For the CDR3, the DNA is TGTGCCAGCAGCTTAACCGGTATAGCTTCGGGCACCGGGGAGCTGTTTTTT. The chain has TRBV7-3 and TRBJ2-2; no firm D call. The V gene's germline CDR1 is SGHTA and CDR2 FQGTGA. This CDR3 has 17 amino acids. V was shortened by 0 bases and J by 4 bases, with 15 bases between the two germline ends.

The chain joins TRBV18 to TRBJ2-6, with a weak D call TRBD1 (6 bases). This CDR3 is 18 amino acids long. Germline V gene lookup returns CDR1 KGHSH and CDR2 LQKENI. V lost 2 bases and J lost 0, with 14 bases in between. The CDR3 nucleotides are TGTGCCAGCTCACCAACGGGACATATGGACTCTGGGGCCAACGTCCTGACTTTC. Its protein is CASSPTGHMDSGANVLTF.

The genes are TRBV12-5 and TRBJ2-2; 11 bases map to TRBD2. V shed 6 bases and J 4 bases; nucleotides not matched to a gene: 10. Per the germline V gene, CDR1 is LGHNT and CDR2 is FRNRAP. This CDR3 has 17 residues. The CDR3 region has the DNA TGTGCTAGTGGCATGACTAGCGGGATCCCTGGCACCGGGGAGCTGTTTTTT. This translates into CASGMTSGIPGTGELFF.

The chain couples TRBV5-1 to TRBJ2-7; D is perhaps TRBD2 (5 bases). Per germline, CDR1 SGHRS and CDR2 YFSETQ. The CDR3 consists of 13 residues. V dropped 4 bases and J dropped 3 bases, with 11 bases sitting between them. In DNA, the CDR3 is TGCGCCAGCAGCGCCGCGGGCGGCTACGAGCAGTACTTC. This encodes CASSAAGGYEQYF. Variable domain in full (rest from reference TRBV5-1 and TRBJ2-7): KAGVTQTPRYLIKTRGQQVTLSCSPISGHRSVSWYQQTPGQGLQFLFEYFSETQRNKGNFPGRFSGRQFSNSRSEMNVSTLELGDSALYLCASSAAGGYEQYFGPGTRLTVT.